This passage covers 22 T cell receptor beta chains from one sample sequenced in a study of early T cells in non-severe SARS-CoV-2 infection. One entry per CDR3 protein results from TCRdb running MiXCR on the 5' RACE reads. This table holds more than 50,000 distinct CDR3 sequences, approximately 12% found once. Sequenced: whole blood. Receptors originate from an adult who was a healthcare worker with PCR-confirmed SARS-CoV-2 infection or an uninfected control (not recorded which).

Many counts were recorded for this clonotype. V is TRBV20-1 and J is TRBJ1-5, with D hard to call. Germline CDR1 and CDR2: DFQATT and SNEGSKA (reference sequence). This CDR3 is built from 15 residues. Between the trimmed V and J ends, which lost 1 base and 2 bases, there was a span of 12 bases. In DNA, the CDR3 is TGCAGTGCTAGAGGTAACGTCTTAGGCAATCAGCCCCAGCATTTT. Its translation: CSARGNVLGNQPQHF.

In DNA, the CDR3 is TGTGCCAGCACCCCCCGCCTAGGGGCCGGGGAGCTGTTTTTT. Protein product: CASTPRLGAGELFF. V gene TRBV28 combines with J gene TRBJ2-2; perhaps TRBD1 as D (5 bases). CDR3 length: 14 amino acids. The V end lost 7 bases, the J end lost 6 bases, and 15 bases lay between the germline ends. Germline V lookup: CDR1 MDHEN, CDR2 SYDVKM.

The CDR3 protein is CASSRTDGGYEQYF. The DNA for the CDR3 is TGTGCCAGCAGCCGGACAGATGGCGGGTACGAGCAGTACTTC. The rearrangement links TRBV6-5 to TRBJ2-7, with D perhaps matching TRBD1 (6 bases). This CDR3 has 14 residues. Germline-derived CDR1 and CDR2 are MNHEY and SVGAGI. V was shortened by 6 bases and J by 4 bases, with 16 bases between the two germline ends.

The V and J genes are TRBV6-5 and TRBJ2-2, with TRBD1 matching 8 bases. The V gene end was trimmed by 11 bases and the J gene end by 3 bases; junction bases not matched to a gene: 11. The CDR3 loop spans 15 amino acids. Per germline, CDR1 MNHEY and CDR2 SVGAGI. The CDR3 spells CASTPGQDDTGELFF. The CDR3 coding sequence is TGTGCCTCTACACCGGGACAGGACGACACCGGGGAGCTGTTTTTT.

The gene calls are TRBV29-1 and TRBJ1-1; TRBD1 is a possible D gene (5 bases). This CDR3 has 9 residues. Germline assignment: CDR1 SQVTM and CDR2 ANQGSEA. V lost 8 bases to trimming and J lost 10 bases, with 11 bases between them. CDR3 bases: TGCAGCATCGGGGACGGAGCTTTCTTT. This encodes CSIGDGAFF. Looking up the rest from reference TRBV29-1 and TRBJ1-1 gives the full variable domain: SAVISQKPSRDICQRGTSLTIQCQVDSQVTMMFWYRQQPGQSLTLIATANQGSEATYESGFVIDKFPISRPNLTFSTLTVSNMSPEDSSIYLCSIGDGAFFGQGTRLTVV.

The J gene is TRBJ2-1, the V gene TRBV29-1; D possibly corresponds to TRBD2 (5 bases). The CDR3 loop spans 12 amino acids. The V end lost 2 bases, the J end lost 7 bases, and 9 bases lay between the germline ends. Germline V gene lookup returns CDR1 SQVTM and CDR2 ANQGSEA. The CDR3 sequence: CSVEPGMNEQFF. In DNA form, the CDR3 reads TGCAGCGTTGAACCGGGGATGAATGAGCAGTTCTTC.

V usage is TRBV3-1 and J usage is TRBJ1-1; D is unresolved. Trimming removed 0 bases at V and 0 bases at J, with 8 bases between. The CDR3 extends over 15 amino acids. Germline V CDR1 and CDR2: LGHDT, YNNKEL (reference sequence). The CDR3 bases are TGTGCCAGCAGCCAAGAAGGATACATGAACACTGAAGCTTTCTTT. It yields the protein CASSQEGYMNTEAFF.

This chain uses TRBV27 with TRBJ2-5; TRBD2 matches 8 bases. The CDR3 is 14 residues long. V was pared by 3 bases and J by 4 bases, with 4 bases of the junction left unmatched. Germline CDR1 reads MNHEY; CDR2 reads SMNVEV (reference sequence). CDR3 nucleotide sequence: TGTGCCAGCAGTTTTGGCGGGAGGAGAGAGACCCAGTACTTC. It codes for CASSFGGRRETQYF.

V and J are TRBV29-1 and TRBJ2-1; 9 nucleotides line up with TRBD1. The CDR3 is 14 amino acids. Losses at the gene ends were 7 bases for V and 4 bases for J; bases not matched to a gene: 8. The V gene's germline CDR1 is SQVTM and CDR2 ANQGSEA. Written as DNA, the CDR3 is TGCAGCGGGACTAAGACAGGGGGTTACAATGAGCAGTTCTTC. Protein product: CSGTKTGGYNEQFF.

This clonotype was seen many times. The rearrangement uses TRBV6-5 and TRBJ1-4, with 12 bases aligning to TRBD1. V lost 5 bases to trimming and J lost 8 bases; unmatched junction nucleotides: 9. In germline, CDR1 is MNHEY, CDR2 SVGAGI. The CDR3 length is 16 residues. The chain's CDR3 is CASSNRGQGAPEKLFF. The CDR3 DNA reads TGTGCCAGCAGTAATCGGGGACAGGGGGCGCCAGAAAAACTGTTTTTT.

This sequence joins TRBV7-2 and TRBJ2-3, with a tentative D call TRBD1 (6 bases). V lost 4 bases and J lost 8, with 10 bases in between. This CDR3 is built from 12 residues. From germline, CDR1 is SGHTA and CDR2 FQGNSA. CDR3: CASSSGVPTQYF. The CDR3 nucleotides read TGTGCCAGCAGCTCAGGGGTCCCTACGCAGTATTTT.

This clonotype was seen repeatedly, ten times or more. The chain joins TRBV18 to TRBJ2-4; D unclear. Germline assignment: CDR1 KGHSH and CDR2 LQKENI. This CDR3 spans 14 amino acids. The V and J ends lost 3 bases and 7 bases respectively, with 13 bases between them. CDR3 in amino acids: CASSPPNDRNIQYF. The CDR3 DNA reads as TGTGCCAGCTCACCCCCGAATGATCGCAACATTCAGTACTTC.

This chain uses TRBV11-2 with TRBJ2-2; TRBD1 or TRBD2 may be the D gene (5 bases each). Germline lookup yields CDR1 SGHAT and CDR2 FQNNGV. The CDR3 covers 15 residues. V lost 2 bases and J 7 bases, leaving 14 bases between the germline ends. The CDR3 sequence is CASSLRSGAGGELFF. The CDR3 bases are TGTGCCAGCAGCTTAAGATCCGGGGCCGGCGGGGAGCTGTTTTTT. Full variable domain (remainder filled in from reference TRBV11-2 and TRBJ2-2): EAGVAQSPRYKIIEKRQSVAFWCNPISGHATLYWYQQILGQGPKLLIQFQNNGVVDDSQLPKDRFSAERLKGVDSTLKIQPAKLEDSAVYLCASSLRSGAGGELFFGEGSRLTVL.

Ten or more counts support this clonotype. For the CDR3, the DNA is TGTGCCAGCAGCTTGGGCTGGACAGGGCTCCCTGGCAATCAGCCCCAGCATTTT. Residues: CASSLGWTGLPGNQPQHF. The chain joins TRBV7-9 to TRBJ1-5, with TRBD1 identical over 8 bases. Germline V gives CDR1 SEHNR, CDR2 FQNEAQ (reference sequence). The CDR3 is 18 residues long. V dropped 3 bases and J dropped 2; count of bases not matched to a gene: 12.

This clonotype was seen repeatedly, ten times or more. In nucleotides, the CDR3 is TGTGCCAGCGTGGTCACTGAAGCTTTCTTT. Its translation: CASVVTEAFF. The rearrangement uses TRBV2 and TRBJ1-1, with D unclear. Germline V lookup: CDR1 SNHLY, CDR2 FYNNEI. Trimming took 8 bases from V and 4 from J, leaving 5 bases between them. The CDR3 contains 10 residues. Using reference TRBV2 and TRBJ1-1 for the parts outside the CDR3, the full variable domain is EPEVTQTPSHQVTQMGQEVILRCVPISNHLYFYWYRQILGQKVEFLVSFYNNEISEKSEIFDDQFSVERPDGSNFTLKIRSTKLEDSAMYFCASVVTEAFFGQGTRLTVV.

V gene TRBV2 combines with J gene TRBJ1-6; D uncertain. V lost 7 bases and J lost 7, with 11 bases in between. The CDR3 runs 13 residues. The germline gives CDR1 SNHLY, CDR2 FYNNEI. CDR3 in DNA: TGTGCCAGCAAACGGGGAGCCAATTCACCCCTCCACTTT. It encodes CASKRGANSPLHF.

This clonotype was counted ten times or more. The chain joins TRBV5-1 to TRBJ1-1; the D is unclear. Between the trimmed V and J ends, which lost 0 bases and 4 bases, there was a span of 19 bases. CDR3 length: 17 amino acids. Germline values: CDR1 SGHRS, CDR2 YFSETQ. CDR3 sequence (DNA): TGCGCCAGCAGCTTGGTTTCGGCTCAAAGGGTGAGCACTGAAGCTTTCTTT. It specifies CASSLVSAQRVSTEAFF.

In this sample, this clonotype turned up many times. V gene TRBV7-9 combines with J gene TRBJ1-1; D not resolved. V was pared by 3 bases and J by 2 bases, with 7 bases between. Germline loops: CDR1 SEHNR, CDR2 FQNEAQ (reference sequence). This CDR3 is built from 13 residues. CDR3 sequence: CASSFYGNTEAFF. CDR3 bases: TGTGCCAGCAGCTTCTACGGAAACACTGAAGCTTTCTTT.

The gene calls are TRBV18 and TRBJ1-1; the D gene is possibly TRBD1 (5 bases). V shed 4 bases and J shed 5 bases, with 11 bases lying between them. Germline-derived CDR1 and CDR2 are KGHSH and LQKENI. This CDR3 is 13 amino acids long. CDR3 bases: TGTGCCAGCTCACGTACGGGGGAGACTGAAGCTTTCTTT. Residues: CASSRTGETEAFF.

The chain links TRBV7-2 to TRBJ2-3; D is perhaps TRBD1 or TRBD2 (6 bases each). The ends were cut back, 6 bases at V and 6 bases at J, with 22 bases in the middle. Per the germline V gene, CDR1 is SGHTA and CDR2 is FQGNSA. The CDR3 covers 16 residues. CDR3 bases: TGTGCCAGCAGTCTCGGCCGGAGGGGGGTCGGTGATACGCAGTATTTT. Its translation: CASSLGRRGVGDTQYF.

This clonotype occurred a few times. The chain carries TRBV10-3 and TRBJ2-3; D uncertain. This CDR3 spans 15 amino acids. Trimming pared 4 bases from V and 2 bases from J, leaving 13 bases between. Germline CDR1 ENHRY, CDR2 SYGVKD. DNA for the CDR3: TGTGCCATCAGTGGATCTAGAACTTCCACAGATACGCAGTATTTT. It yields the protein CAISGSRTSTDTQYF.

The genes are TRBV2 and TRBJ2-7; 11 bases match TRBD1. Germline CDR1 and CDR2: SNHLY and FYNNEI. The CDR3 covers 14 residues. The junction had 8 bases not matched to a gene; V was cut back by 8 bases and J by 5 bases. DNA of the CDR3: TGTGCCAGCGGTAAGGGACAGGGGGTCCACGAGCAGTACTTC. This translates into CASGKGQGVHEQYF.